This T cell receptor (beta chain) was sequenced in a study of blood T cell repertoires in COVID-19. Overall study: From the United States, Italy and Spain came samples of acute and convalescent COVID-19.

Authors' analysis steps: Reference gene primer amplification gave estimated nucleated cell counts. Only in-frame clones appear in the TCRdb table, and some are missing; sequencing was by immunoSEQ multiplex PCR. That table is the source of V, J and clone size, and D and trimming were worked out from the DNA. The data contain just over 90,000 clones, about 90% of them singletons. The CDR3 has 13 amino acids. In germline, CDR1 is MNHEY, CDR2 SMNVEV (reference sequence). Unmatched junction bases numbered 6, after V lost 4 bases and J lost 8 bases. The receptor was isolated from a human donor with active COVID-19. The donor label of this sample is uncertain. Sample: peripheral blood. The V call is TRBV27, the J call TRBJ1-2, with 8 bases lining up with TRBD1. DNA of the CDR3: TGTGCCAGCAGTTCGACAGGGGACGGAGGCTACACCTTC. This translates into CASSSTGDGGYTF.